The subject of this entry is one TCR beta chain. This specimen comes from a study of blood T cell repertoires in COVID-19. Authors' analysis steps: Cell counts per sample came from amplifying reference gene primers. This table comes from immunoSEQ multiplex PCR, and its TCRdb copy is limited to in-frame clones, with some not included. V, J and clone size are those of that table, while D and trimming were read from the DNA. The sample lists approximately 200,000 clones; approximately 89% were seen once. This CDR3 is 18 amino acids long. Looked up from germline, CDR1 is SGHAT and CDR2 is FQNNGV. V trimming: 5 bases; J trimming: 2 bases; junction bases outside the gene matches: 13.

Sequencing used PBMCs or T cells enriched from blood (not recorded which). V usage is TRBV11-2 and J usage is TRBJ2-5; TRBD2 agrees at 11 bases. The receptor was derived from a woman aged 40 to 49 with acute COVID-19. The CDR3 DNA is TGTGCCAGCAGCGGAAGGGGTCTACTAGCGGGAGTACAAGAGACCCAGTACTTC. Protein: CASSGRGLLAGVQETQYF.